This T cell receptor (beta chain) derives from a study of blood T cell repertoires in COVID-19. This CDR3 has 15 amino acids. V gave up 5 bases and J gave up 10 bases; unmatched junction bases: 8. CDR1 is SEHNR, CDR2 FQNEAQ, per germline (reference sequence). TCRdb's copy holds only in-frame clones and misses some; the assay was immunoSEQ multiplex PCR. This repertoire shows approximately 260,000 clones, around 85% found once; its top ten account for approximately 3.5%. Specimen: PBMCs or T cells enriched from blood (not recorded which). The receptor's source is a woman between 40 and 50 years old with acute COVID-19. The chain employs TRBV7-9 and TRBJ1-6; 10 bases map to TRBD1. The CDR3 here is CASSRGQGEASPLHF. The DNA for the CDR3 is TGTGCCAGCAGCCGAGGACAGGGGGAAGCATCACCCCTCCACTTT. Supplemented by reference TRBV7-9 and TRBJ1-6, the full variable domain reads DTGVSQNPRHKITKRGQNVTFRCDPISEHNRLYWYRQTLGQGPEFLTYFQNEAQLEKSRLLSDRFSAERPKGSFSTLEIQRTEQGDSAMYLCASSRGQGEASPLHFGNGTRLTVT.